The T cell receptor (beta chain) under discussion was sequenced for a study of radiation and T cells in renal cell carcinoma. The study, taken as a whole, reports: Compared with controls, irradiated tumors had more, larger dominant CDR3 motifs.

Germline-derived CDR1 and CDR2 are MNHNS and SASEGT. The CDR3 covers 13 residues. V lost 7 bases to trimming and J lost 7 bases, with 14 bases between them. The assay was immunoSEQ multiplex PCR, and TCRdb's table has in-frame clones only and misses some. The sample yields about 7,900 clones, 65% seen once. To note about this clone: The antigen remains undetermined.

Stated treatment: treatment-naive control, cytoreductive nephrectomy. Control tumors came from a handful of females and 11 to 12 males, aged roughly 35 to 85. The sample in question was tumor tissue, obtained from a patient whose treatment was nephrectomy without radiotherapy. The source is a woman aged 70 to 79 with renal cell carcinoma. The genes are TRBV6-1 and TRBJ1-5, with D unresolved. CDR3 nucleotide sequence: TGTGCCAGCAAGGAGGGTTGGCTACAGCCCCAGCATTTT. It is translated as CASKEGWLQPQHF.